These T cell receptor beta chains were read from a single sample in a study of shared clonotypes between healthy human individuals. The data were produced by immunoSEQ multiplex PCR, yet TCRdb's version contains in-frame clones alone and is incomplete. The sample lists around 1,000,000 clones, 60% to 85% occurring once. Sequenced input: memory CD4+ T cells from PBMCs. Receptor source: a man between 18 and 29 years old in good health. Some clones in this sample may be carry-over from other donors' samples. The CDR3 runs from the conserved cysteine through the conserved F or W. The order of the fields is V gene, clone size, D gene, J gene, CDR3 protein, CDR3 DNA. The D gene is left open where the match is weak. The size of a clone is reported for some rows only, either as once, few or many, or as a class for expanded clones.

TRBV10-3,.,TRBD2,TRBJ2-1,CAISEGTSGDNEQFF,TGTGCCATCAGTGAGGGGACTAGCGGCGACAATGAGCAGTTCTTC
TRBV2,.,.,TRBJ2-7,CASSPRAEQYF,TGTGCCAGCAGCCCTAGGGCCGAGCAGTACTTC
TRBV18,.,.,TRBJ1-2,CASSPALTGYYGYTF,TGTGCCAGCTCACCAGCCCTGACCGGGTACTATGGCTACACCTTC
TRBV11-3,.,TRBD1,TRBJ2-1,CASSEGQGRLRKNEQFF,TGTGCCAGCAGCGAGGGACAGGGACGTTTGAGGAAAAATGAGCAGTTCTTC
TRBV6-5,.,.,TRBJ2-3,CASSLENTDTQYF,TGTGCCAGCAGCCTCGAAAACACAGATACGCAGTATTTT
TRBV7-3,.,TRBD2,TRBJ2-7,CASSLFASGYYEQYF,TGTGCCAGCAGCTTATTCGCTAGCGGGTACTACGAGCAGTACTTC
TRBV5-4,.,.,TRBJ2-5,CASKLVGGYQETQYF,TGTGCCAGCAAGCTTGTTGGCGGGTACCAAGAGACCCAGTACTTC
TRBV19,.,.,TRBJ1-4,CARIRRDTLGEKLFF,TGTGCCAGAATCCGCCGCGACACCCTTGGTGAAAAACTGTTTTTT
TRBV6-1,.,.,TRBJ2-7,CASSEWQTHEQYF,TGTGCCAGCAGTGAATGGCAGACCCACGAGCAGTACTTC
TRBV23-1,.,.,TRBJ2-5,CASSHDTGRYQETQYF,TGCGCCAGCAGCCATGACACGGGACGGTACCAAGAGACCCAGTACTTC
TRBV28,.,TRBD1,TRBJ2-5,CASSPGQVFQETQYF,TGTGCCAGCAGTCCCGGACAGGTGTTCCAAGAGACCCAGTACTTC
TRBV7-2,.,.,TRBJ2-3,CASSLSGATDTQYF,TGTGCCAGCAGCTTATCCGGAGCAACAGATACGCAGTATTTT
TRBV10-3,.,.,TRBJ2-1,CAIRSLPGQGGNEQFF,TGTGCCATCAGAAGCCTCCCGGGGCAGGGGGGCAATGAGCAGTTCTTC
TRBV29-1,few,.,TRBJ2-3,CSVIVNTDTQYF,TGCAGCGTTATCGTTAACACAGATACGCAGTATTTT
TRBV28,.,.,TRBJ2-1,CASRSGLTGSYNEQFF,TGTGCCAGCAGATCGGGACTCACCGGCTCCTACAATGAGCAGTTCTTC
TRBV19,.,.,TRBJ2-6,CASSIYYSGANVLTF,TGTGCCAGTAGTATCTATTACTCTGGGGCCAACGTCCTGACTTTC